These 26 T cell receptor beta chains were all obtained from the same sample, sequenced in a study of T cell repertoires in cytomegalovirus infection. The antigens for these receptors are not known. TCRdb called the reads again in MiXCR, with one record for every CDR3 protein. The sample consists of 110,000 or so distinct CDR3 sequences, 30% to 35% of them appearing once. The material was CD8+ T cells from cultured PBMCs, obtained from culture after CMV antigen stimulation. The receptors were gathered from a human donor in good health (CMV status not recorded). Some clones in this sample may be carry-over from other donors' samples.

This clonotype was found many times. This chain joins TRBV12-3 or TRBV12-4 and TRBJ1-1, with D maybe TRBD1 (6 bases). V lost 3 bases and J 1 base, leaving 9 bases between the germline ends. This CDR3 comprises 14 residues. DNA for the CDR3: TGTGCCAGCAGTTTCGGGGGCGCGAACACTGAAGCTTTCTTT. This encodes CASSFGGANTEAFF.

V is TRBV28 and J is TRBJ2-2; no clear D gene. The CDR3 spans 14 residues. Germline lookup yields CDR1 MDHEN and CDR2 SYDVKM. V was pared by 7 bases and J by 6 bases, with 15 bases between. The CDR3 region is CASNPLRGPGELFF. CDR3 nucleotide sequence: TGTGCCAGCAATCCACTACGCGGTCCCGGGGAGCTGTTTTTT.

The rearrangement links TRBV4-1 to TRBJ1-2; tentatively, D is TRBD1 (5 bases). CDR3 length: 15 amino acids. CDR1 and CDR2 (germline): MGHRA, YSYEKL. The V gene lost 0 bases and the J gene lost 3 bases, with 11 bases spanning the gap. CDR3 residues: CASSQDRGNHYGYTF. The CDR3 DNA reads as TGCGCCAGCAGCCAAGATAGGGGAAACCACTATGGCTACACCTTC.

The chain joins TRBV4-1 to TRBJ1-5; 7 bases line up with TRBD1. The germline V gene encodes CDR1 MGHRA and CDR2 YSYEKL. This CDR3 comprises 15 residues. V lost 5 bases, J lost 3 bases, and 7 bases stayed unmatched. In DNA form, the CDR3 reads TGCGCCAGCAGCACCCAGACAGGGCACAATCAGCCCCAGCATTTT. It specifies CASSTQTGHNQPQHF.

This sequence joins TRBV6-8 and TRBJ2-1; no clear D gene. The germline CDR1 and CDR2 sequences are MNHGY and SAAAGT. The germline V and J ends were trimmed by 2 bases and 0 bases, with 8 bases remaining between them. CDR3 length: 15 residues. The CDR3 DNA sequence: TGTGCCAGCAGTTACGGGTTGAGCTCCTACAATGAGCAGTTCTTC. It is translated as CASSYGLSSYNEQFF.

With regard to this clonotype: Compared with germline, one end of the junction differs, possibly owing to a read error. The CDR3 sequence: CASNLGGTGSRTDTQYF. CDR3 coding DNA: TGTGCCAGCAACTTAGGGGGGACAGGGTCGCGCACAGATACGCAGTATTTT. The chain is built from TRBV11-2 and TRBJ2-3, with 9 bases aligning to TRBD1. CDR3 size: 17 residues. The germline CDR1 and CDR2 sequences are SGHAT and FQNNGV.

There are a few counts of this clonotype. The rearrangement uses TRBV19 and TRBJ1-5; D is ambiguous. V lost 5 bases, J lost 3 bases, and 8 bases lay in between. Germline CDR1 and CDR2: LNHDA and SQIVND (reference sequence). CDR3 length: 13 residues. The CDR3 DNA sequence: TGTGCCAGTAGTCTCCGGTCCAATCAGCCCCAGCATTTT. Residues: CASSLRSNQPQHF. Using reference TRBV19 and TRBJ1-5 for the parts outside the CDR3, the full variable domain is DGGITQSPKYLFRKEGQNVTLSCEQNLNHDAMYWYRQDPGQGLRLIYYSQIVNDFQKGDIAEGYSVSREKKESFPLTVTSAQKNPTAFYLCASSLRSNQPQHFGDGTRLSIL.

The V gene is TRBV11-2, the J gene TRBJ2-5, with 10 bases lining up with TRBD1. The V gene end was trimmed by 4 bases and the J gene end by 4 bases; junction bases not matched to a gene: 9. Per germline, CDR1 SGHAT and CDR2 FQNNGV. This CDR3 has 16 residues. CDR3: CASSSKGQGDGETQYF. The CDR3 bases are TGTGCCAGCAGCTCAAAAGGACAGGGGGATGGAGAGACCCAGTACTTC.

In its sample, this clonotype was seen many times. The CDR3 loop is CASSEEGGGNQPQHF. The CDR3 nucleotides are TGTGCCAGCAGTGAAGAAGGGGGCGGCAATCAGCCCCAGCATTTT. The gene calls are TRBV2 and TRBJ1-5; 7 bases map to TRBD1. The germline V gene encodes CDR1 SNHLY and CDR2 FYNNEI. This CDR3 is 15 amino acids long. J gave up 2 bases and V 1 base, and 2 bases lay outside the gene matches.

The V and J genes are TRBV5-5 and TRBJ2-3, with TRBD1 as a possible D gene (6 bases). The CDR3 loop spans 16 amino acids. CDR1 and CDR2 from the germline V gene are SGHKS and YYEKEE (reference sequence). V lost 3 bases, J lost 4 bases, and 18 bases lay in between. The CDR3, as DNA: TGTGCCAGCAGCTCCTGGGACACCCGAGTCGCAGATACGCAGTATTTT. Amino acid sequence: CASSSWDTRVADTQYF. The entire variable domain, with the rest obtained from reference TRBV5-5 and TRBJ2-3, is as follows: DAGVTQSPTHLIKTRGQQVTLRCSPISGHKSVSWYQQVLGQGPQFIFQYYEKEERGRGNFPDRFSARQFPNYSSELNVNALLLGDSALYLCASSSWDTRVADTQYFGPGTRLTVL.

This clonotype was seen only a few times. The chain combines TRBV7-9 with TRBJ2-1, with 8 positions matching TRBD2. The CDR3 covers 14 residues. Germline loops: CDR1 SEHNR, CDR2 FQNEAQ (reference sequence). After removal of 5 bases from V and 7 bases from J, the junction contained 7 bases not matched to a gene. The CDR3 region is CASSPSRGGNEQFF. The CDR3 DNA is TGTGCCAGCAGCCCAAGTCGGGGGGGGAATGAGCAGTTCTTC.

This rearrangement joins TRBV29-1 to TRBJ2-7; D unclear. Trimming cost V 5 bases and J 2 bases, with 13 bases left between them. Germline-derived CDR1 and CDR2 are SQVTM and ANQGSEA. The CDR3 runs to 13 residues. Written as DNA, the CDR3 is TGCAGCGTTCCAGGACGGACGACCTACGAGCAGTACTTC. Its protein is CSVPGRTTYEQYF.

Points on this clonotype: The CDR3 end shows no conserved phenylalanine or tryptophan, and so a read error is likely. V is TRBV6-5 and J is TRBJ1-4; D might be TRBD1 (5 bases). The CDR3 sequence is 14 residues long. Germline CDR1 reads MNHEY; CDR2 reads SVGAGI. Trimming shortened V by 6 bases and J by 5 bases, and 13 bases separated the two germline ends. For the CDR3, the DNA is TGTGCCAGCAGAATCGGGGGGAGGAATGAAAAACTGTTTTTA. The encoded protein is CASRIGGRNEKLFL.

This clonotype was counted ten times or more. This sequence joins TRBV7-2 and TRBJ2-1; 9 positions match TRBD2. J lost 6 bases, V lost 0 bases, and 3 bases had no gene match. Germline assignment: CDR1 SGHTA and CDR2 FQGNSA. This CDR3 contains 15 residues. The CDR3 coding sequence is TGTGCCAGCAGCTTAGCGGGACTAGCATTCAATGAGCAGTTCTTC. Translated: CASSLAGLAFNEQFF.

The CDR3 spells CASSQDVGYYGYTF. The CDR3 bases are TGCGCCAGCAGCCAAGACGTGGGTTACTATGGCTACACCTTC. The J gene is TRBJ1-2, the V gene TRBV4-3; D is unresolved. CDR1 is LGHNA, CDR2 YSLEER, per germline. Trimming took 0 bases from V and 3 from J, leaving 8 bases between them. CDR3 length: 14 amino acids.

This clonotype has more than one count but fewer than ten. CDR3 loop: CASSPPGGGYEQYF. CDR3 bases: TGTGCCAGCAGTCCGCCCGGCGGGGGATACGAGCAGTACTTC. The J gene is TRBJ2-7, the V gene TRBV28, with 7 bases that match TRBD2. The CDR3 sequence is 14 residues long. The junction had 8 bases not matched to a gene; V was cut back by 5 bases and J by 4 bases. Germline loops: CDR1 MDHEN, CDR2 SYDVKM.

DNA of the CDR3: TGTGCCAGCAGCTTATTCCGCCCCGGGGAGCTGTTTTTT. Its protein is CASSLFRPGELFF. The chain carries TRBV7-8 and TRBJ2-2; D is ambiguous. Between the trimmed V and J ends, which lost 2 bases and 6 bases, there was a span of 7 bases. The length of the CDR3 is 13 residues. Germline CDR1 SGHVS, CDR2 FQNEAQ.

The table lists this clonotype with many counts. J is TRBJ2-3 and V is TRBV27, with 7 positions matching TRBD1. With 5 bases clipped from V and 3 bases from J, the junction kept 8 bases outside the gene matches. CDR1 is MNHEY and CDR2 is SMNVEV in the germline V gene (reference sequence). The length of the CDR3 is 15 residues. Here the CDR3 DNA reads TGTGCCAGCAGTGCCCGACAGGGATTTACAGATACGCAGTATTTT. It specifies CASSARQGFTDTQYF.

This sequence joins TRBV29-1 and TRBJ1-2; D is unresolved. Trimming shortened V by 0 bases and J by 1 base, and 15 bases separated the two germline ends. Germline V lookup: CDR1 SQVTM, CDR2 ANQGSEA. The CDR3 is 16 residues long. Here the CDR3 DNA reads TGCAGCGTTGAAGAGATAGGGCTAACTGATAACTATGGCTACACCTTC. Protein: CSVEEIGLTDNYGYTF.

This clonotype was counted at least ten times. V usage is TRBV4-1 and J usage is TRBJ2-1; TRBD2 might be the D (6 bases). The CDR3 sequence is 16 residues long. The germline V gene encodes CDR1 MGHRA and CDR2 YSYEKL. Trimming removed 3 bases at V and 5 bases at J, with 17 bases between. Here the CDR3 reads CASSQGRTATDNEQFF. The CDR3 nucleotides are TGCGCCAGCAGCCAGGGGAGGACGGCGACCGACAATGAGCAGTTCTTC.

This chain connects TRBV4-1 to TRBJ2-1; D may be TRBD1 (6 bases). The CDR3 has 17 amino acids. The germline V gene has CDR1 MGHRA and CDR2 YSYEKL. The V and J ends lost 4 bases and 3 bases respectively, with 19 bases between them. The CDR3 nucleotides read TGCGCCAGCAGCCCCGCCTCAGTCAGGGGCCTCTACAATGAGCAGTTCTTC. The encoded protein is CASSPASVRGLYNEQFF.

The chain uses TRBV12-3 or TRBV12-4 and TRBJ1-4; D ambiguous. This CDR3 region has 12 residues. With 3 bases removed from V and 8 bases from J, the gap between germline ends came to 7 bases. The CDR3 spells CASSFVAEKLFF. The CDR3 DNA is TGTGCCAGCAGTTTCGTCGCGGAAAAACTGTTTTTT.

The chain is built from TRBV18 and TRBJ2-2; D is possibly TRBD1 (6 bases). The germline V gene encodes CDR1 KGHSH and CDR2 LQKENI. This CDR3 contains 16 residues. The V end was cut by 2 bases, the J end by 3 bases, with 13 bases between. CDR3 sequence: CASSPIQTGYTGELFF. In DNA, the CDR3 is TGTGCCAGCTCACCAATTCAAACAGGGTACACCGGGGAGCTGTTTTTT.

About this clonotype itself: The junction shows a germline mismatch at one end, possibly a read error. V and J are TRBV20-1 and TRBJ1-6, with no clear D. The CDR3 is 15 residues long. The germline gives CDR1 DFQATT, CDR2 SNEGSKA (reference sequence). Here the CDR3 DNA reads TGCAGTACTAGAGATGAGGCAGATAGTAATTCACCCCTCCACTTT. It yields the protein CSTRDEADSNSPLHF.

This clonotype showed up just a few times. The chain has TRBV4-3 and TRBJ1-5; 8 bases fit TRBD1. The CDR3 runs 15 residues. The junction had 5 bases not matched to a gene; V was cut back by 3 bases and J by 4 bases. CDR1 and CDR2 from the germline V gene are LGHNA and YSLEER. This CDR3 is CASSQQTGANQPQHF. The CDR3 nucleotides read TGCGCCAGCAGCCAGCAGACAGGGGCTAATCAGCCCCAGCATTTT.

This clonotype was recorded once. With a much larger clone just one base away, this may be a read error. This sequence joins TRBV7-8 and TRBJ2-1; TRBD2 matches 7 bases. The V segment lost 5 bases and the J segment 0 bases; nucleotides outside the gene matches: 10. The germline gives CDR1 SGHVS, CDR2 FQNEAQ. The CDR3 covers 17 residues. CDR3 loop: CASSPYSGWSSYNEQFF. For the CDR3, the DNA is TGTGCCAGCAGCCCGTATAGCGGGTGGAGCTCCTACAATGAGCAGTTCTTC.